The rows below give T cell receptor beta chains drawn from one sample of a study of breast tumors, draining lymph nodes, adjacent tissues. TCRdb passed the multiplex PCR reads through MiXCR, listing each CDR3 protein once. Here the sample spans over 250,000 distinct CDR3 sequences, about 33% being singletons. The sample taken for sequencing was axillary lymph node tissue. Source of these receptors: a female donor with breast cancer. Some clones in this sample may be carry-over from other donors' samples. CDR3s include the opening cysteine and the closing phenylalanine or tryptophan. D genes are given only for firm matches. The listing skips clone size in some rows; elsewhere it reads once, few, many or a size class.

many	TRBV12-3/TRBV12-4	TRBJ1-2	.	CASSLNQLRGYTF	TGTGCCAGCAGTTTAAACCAACTAAGAGGCTACACCTTC
.	TRBV4-1	TRBJ1-2	.	CASSREGFTF	TGCGCCAGCAGCCGGGAGGGCTTCACCTTC
.	TRBV29-1	TRBJ1-1	.	CSVEGHVEAFF	TGCAGCGTTGAGGGACATGTGGAAGCTTTCTTC
.	TRBV19	TRBJ2-3	TRBD2	CASGTSRGRGVDTQYF	TGTGCCAGTGGTACAAGCCGCGGGAGGGGTGTGGATACGCAGTATTTT
.	TRBV15	TRBJ2-3	.	CATGRARTPDTQYF	TGTGCCACCGGCAGAGCAAGAACTCCAGATACGCAGTATTTT
many	TRBV20-1	TRBJ2-2	TRBD2	CSARDLSGRATGELFF	TGCAGTGCTAGAGATCTTAGCGGGAGGGCCACCGGGGAGCTGTTTTTT
many	TRBV7-9	TRBJ2-7	TRBD2	CASSLRLAGEHEQYF	TGTGCCAGCAGCCTCCGGCTAGCGGGAGAGCACGAGCAGTACTTC
few	TRBV2	TRBJ2-5	.	CASGEQETQYF	TGTGCCAGCGGTGAACAAGAGACCCAGTACTTC
many	TRBV20-1	TRBJ2-1	.	CSARDWRAAGNEQFF	TGCAGTGCTAGAGATTGGCGGGCCGCGGGAAATGAGCAGTTCTTC
many	TRBV9	TRBJ2-7	.	CASSVASGLPPYEQYF	TGTGCCAGCAGCGTAGCTAGTGGATTGCCTCCCTACGAGCAGTACTTC
many	TRBV9	TRBJ2-1	.	CASTPDNNEQFF	TGTGCCAGCACCCCAGACAACAATGAGCAGTTCTTC
.	TRBV7-9	TRBJ1-6	.	CASSLVGRGSPLHF	TGTGCCAGCAGCTTAGTGGGGCGGGGTTCACCCCTCCACTTT
once	TRBV7-9	TRBJ1-3	.	CASSYSGDSGNTICF	TGTGCCAGCAGTTACTCGGGTGACTCTGGAAACACCATATGTTTT
.	TRBV10-3	TRBJ2-3	TRBD2	CAISRTSGRSGDEQYF	TGTGCCATCAGCCGGACTAGCGGGAGGTCAGGGGATGAGCAGTATTTT
.	TRBV6-4	TRBJ2-1	TRBD2	CASSDSPGGYDEQLF	TGTGCCAGCAGTGACTCGCCGGGAGGATACGATGAGCAGCTCTTC
once	TRBV2	TRBJ2-1	.	CASSFRGGNEQFF	TGTGCCAGCAGTTTCAGGGGGGGGAATGAGCAGTTCTTC
.	TRBV6-2/TRBV6-3	TRBJ2-5	TRBD2	CASSHSRQGRELAGETQYF	TGTGCCAGCAGTCACTCGAGGCAGGGGCGAGAGCTAGCGGGGGAGACCCAGTACTTC
many	TRBV7-6	TRBJ2-7	.	CASSAQPTSYEQYF	TGTGCCAGCAGCGCACAACCCACCTCCTACGAGCAGTACTTC
.	TRBV5-4	TRBJ2-5	TRBD2	CASSILAGGWETLYF	TGTGCCAGCAGCATACTAGCGGGAGGCTGGGAGACCCTGTACTTC
many	TRBV20-1	TRBJ2-7	.	CSARDGRDRYEQYF	TGCAGTGCTAGAGATGGGCGGGATCGGTACGAGCAGTACTTC
few	TRBV27	TRBJ1-2	.	CASSFHRTNYGYTF	TGTGCCAGCAGTTTTCACAGAACTAACTATGGCTACACCTTC
few	TRBV11-2	TRBJ1-3	TRBD1	CAWSFRTGSSLGNTIYF	TGTGCCTGGAGTTTTCGGACAGGGTCAAGCCTAGGAAACACCATATATTTT
many	TRBV5-6	TRBJ1-2	TRBD1	CASRRDRGGYTF	TGTGCCAGCAGGAGGGACAGGGGTGGCTACACCTTC
few	TRBV5-4	TRBJ2-7	.	CASSLVPGTGEQYF	TGTGCCAGCAGCTTGGTACCGGGGACTGGGGAGCAGTACTTC
.	TRBV24-1	TRBJ1-5	.	CATSVPRQGSETQHF	TGTGCCACCAGTGTTCCTCGGCAGGGGAGCGAGACCCAGCATTTT
many	TRBV29-1	TRBJ1-4	.	CSVGGGRTNEKLFF	TGCAGCGTGGGGGGGGGCAGGACTAATGAAAAACTGTTTTTT
many	TRBV20-1	TRBJ2-5	TRBD1	CSASNRGMGETQYF	TGCAGTGCTAGTAACAGGGGGATGGGAGAGACCCAGTACTTC
many	TRBV7-9	TRBJ2-7	TRBD2	CASSLALGGSVSYEQYF	TGTGCCAGCAGCTTAGCTTTAGGCGGGAGTGTCTCCTACGAGCAGTACTTC
few	TRBV19	TRBJ2-1	.	CTSSIGRPTYNEQFF	TGTACCAGTAGTATAGGGCGACCTACCTACAATGAGCAGTTCTTC
many	TRBV7-2	TRBJ2-7	TRBD2	CASSLRTSALNTYEQYF	TGTGCCAGCAGCTTAAGGACTAGCGCCCTGAATACCTACGAGCAGTACTTC
few	TRBV28	TRBJ2-7	.	CASRSSWGTVYEQYF	TGTGCCAGCAGATCCTCGTGGGGGACCGTCTACGAGCAGTACTTC
.	TRBV13	TRBJ2-1	.	CASSLTELGTSFWEQFF	TGTGCCAGCAGCCTGACCGAACTAGGTACCTCTTTCTGGGAGCAGTTCTTC
few	TRBV12-3/TRBV12-4	TRBJ2-2	.	CASSFWGSSSNTGELFF	TGTGCCAGCAGTTTCTGGGGGAGCTCTTCGAACACCGGGGAGCTGTTTTTT
many	TRBV27	TRBJ1-2	.	CASSPQVFSNYGYTF	TGTGCCAGCAGTCCCCAAGTCTTCTCTAACTATGGCTACACCTTC
many	TRBV12-3/TRBV12-4	TRBJ2-3	TRBD2	CASSSGEGWADTQYF	TGTGCCAGCAGTTCGGGGGAGGGCTGGGCAGATACGCAGTATTTT
many	TRBV9	TRBJ2-1	TRBD2	CASSVAELAVYNEQFF	TGTGCCAGCAGCGTAGCGGAACTAGCGGTCTACAATGAGCAGTTCTTC
once	TRBV12-3/TRBV12-4	TRBJ1-5	.	CASSLSGNEQPQHF	TGTGCCAGCAGTTTAAGCGGGAACGAGCAGCCCCAGCATTTT
many	TRBV20-1	TRBJ2-3	.	CSAREVVADTQYF	TGCAGTGCTAGGGAGGTGGTGGCAGATACGCAGTATTTT
.	TRBV20-1	TRBJ1-4	.	CSAKASGREKLFF	TGCAGTGCTAAGGCTAGCGGGAGGGAAAAACTGTTTTTT
.	TRBV20-1	TRBJ2-5	.	CSARSGRQETQYF	TGCAGTGCTAGATCGGGTCGGCAAGAGACCCAGTACTTC
.	TRBV25-1	TRBJ2-3	TRBD2	CASSESGASGRGPDTQYF	TGTGCCAGCAGTGAATCCGGGGCTAGCGGGAGGGGCCCAGATACGCAGTATTTT
.	TRBV7-3	TRBJ1-2	.	CASSLIAGEGCGYPF	TGTGCCAGCAGCTTAATAGCGGGAGAGGGGTGTGGCTACCCCTTC
many	TRBV13	TRBJ2-1	.	CASSLAGPSRQDEQFF	TGTGCCAGCAGCTTAGCGGGACCTAGCAGGCAGGATGAGCAGTTCTTC
many	TRBV4-1	TRBJ1-2	.	CASSQGRTPGYGYTF	TGCGCCAGCAGCCAGGGCAGGACGCCAGGTTATGGCTACACCTTC
many	TRBV9	TRBJ2-3	TRBD2	CASSVSGGGTDTQYF	TGTGCCAGCAGCGTTTCGGGAGGGGGCACAGATACGCAGTATTTT
.	TRBV6-1	TRBJ2-7	.	CASSPGLRYEQYF	TGTGCCAGCAGTCCGGGATTGCGGTACGAGCAGTACTTC
.	TRBV27	TRBJ2-3	.	CASRDGGTDTQYF	TGTGCCAGCAGGGACGGGGGCACAGATACGCAGTATTTT
few	TRBV5-6	TRBJ2-1	.	CASSLPSAHNEQFF	TGTGCCAGCAGCTTGCCTAGCGCCCACAATGAGCAGTTCTTC
.	TRBV19	TRBJ1-1	.	CASSIGGRNTEAFF	TGTGCCAGTAGTATCGGGGGGCGAAACACTGAAGCTTTCTTT
many	TRBV5-1	TRBJ2-7	.	CASRWEQGVGYEQYF	TGCGCCAGCAGATGGGAACAGGGCGTTGGCTACGAGCAGTACTTC